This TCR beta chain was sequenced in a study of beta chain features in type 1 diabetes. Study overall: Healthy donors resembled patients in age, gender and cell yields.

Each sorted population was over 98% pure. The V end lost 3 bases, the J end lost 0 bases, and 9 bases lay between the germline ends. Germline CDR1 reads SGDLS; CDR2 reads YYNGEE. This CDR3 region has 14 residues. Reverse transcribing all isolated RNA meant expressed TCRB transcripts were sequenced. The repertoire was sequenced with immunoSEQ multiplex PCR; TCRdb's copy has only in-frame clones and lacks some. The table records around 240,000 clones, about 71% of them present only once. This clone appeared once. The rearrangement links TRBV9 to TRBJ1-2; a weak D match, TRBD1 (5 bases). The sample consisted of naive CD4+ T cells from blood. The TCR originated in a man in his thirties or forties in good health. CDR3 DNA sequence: TGTGCCAGCAGCGGCTGGGGGACTAACTATGGCTACACCTTC. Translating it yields CASSGWGTNYGYTF.